This T cell receptor beta chain was observed in a study of blood T cell repertoires in COVID-19. Study overall: Samples taken during acute and convalescent COVID-19 were collected in the United States, Italy and Spain. From T cells, B-cell-depleted T cells, or PBMCs came the material, which was cDNA or gDNA.

Trimming shortened V by 4 bases and J by 0 bases, and 10 bases separated the two germline ends. Germline CDR1 is SGHNT and CDR2 is YYREEE (reference sequence). This CDR3 spans 14 amino acids. As originally analysed: Estimation of nucleated cell counts was performed using reference gene primer amplification. Assay used: immunoSEQ multiplex PCR; TCRdb lists only in-frame clones, some missing. That table gives V, J and clone size, and the DNA gave D and trimming. This sample has about 270,000 clones, with roughly 86% found just once. The chain has TRBV5-4 and TRBJ1-2, with no clear D. Specimen: peripheral blood. This clonotype was sampled from a woman between 55 and 75 years old who had recovered from COVID-19. CDR3 region: CASSGVIANYGYTF. The CDR3 DNA is TGTGCCAGCAGCGGTGTAATAGCTAACTATGGCTACACCTTC.